Reported below is one T cell receptor beta chain. Enrolled through a virtual design, the participants were between 18 and 89 years of age and came from fewer than 30 US areas. Donors of Cohort 3 who recovered were those that had two negative PCRs, clearance, or symptom resolution. This specimen comes from a study of blood T cell repertoires in COVID-19. On the study more broadly: PBMCs, B-cell-depleted T cells, or T cells provided the cDNA or gDNA that made up the material.

Sequencing used immunoSEQ multiplex PCR; TCRdb keeps in-frame clones, though not all of them. Altogether approximately 400,000 clones are present, 70% to 90% being singletons, with the ten largest covering 1.3%. Specimen: PBMCs or T cells enriched from blood (not recorded which). This receptor was obtained from a man between 25 and 39 years old who had recovered from COVID-19.

CDR3 DNA: TGCGCCAGCTTTCGGCGGGGGTCAAGCTCCTATAATTCACCCCTCCACTTT. This translates into CASFRRGSSSYNSPLHF. This sequence joins TRBV5-1 and TRBJ1-6; D might be TRBD1 (5 bases). V was clipped by 7 bases and J by 0 bases, with 17 bases between them. Per the germline V gene, CDR1 is SGHRS and CDR2 is YFSETQ. CDR3 length: 17 amino acids.